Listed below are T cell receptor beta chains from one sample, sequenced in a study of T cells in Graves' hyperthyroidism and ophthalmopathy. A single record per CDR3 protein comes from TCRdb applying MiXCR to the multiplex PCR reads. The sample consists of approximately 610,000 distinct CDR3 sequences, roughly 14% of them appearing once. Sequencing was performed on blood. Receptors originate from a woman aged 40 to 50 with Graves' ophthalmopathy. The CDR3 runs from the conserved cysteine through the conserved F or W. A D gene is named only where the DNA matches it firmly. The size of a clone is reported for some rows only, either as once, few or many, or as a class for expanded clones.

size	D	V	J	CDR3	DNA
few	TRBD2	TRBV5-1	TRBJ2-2	CASSAGLATGELFF	TGCGCCAGCAGCGCGGGACTAGCCACCGGGGAGCTGTTTTTT
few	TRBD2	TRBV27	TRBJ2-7	CASSPKGGFSEQYF	TGTGCCAGCAGCCCCAAGGGAGGGTTTTCCGAGCAGTACTTC
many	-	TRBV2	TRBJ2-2	CASRMIYTGELFF	TGTGCCAGCAGGATGATCTACACCGGGGAGCTGTTTTTT
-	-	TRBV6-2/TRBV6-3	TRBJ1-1	CASSRPSANTEAFF	TGTGCCAGCAGCCGGCCATCCGCGAACACTGAAGCTTTCTTT
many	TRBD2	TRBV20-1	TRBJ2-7	CSARVLGGRLQDEQYF	TGCAGTGCTAGAGTGTTGGGCGGGAGGCTTCAGGACGAGCAGTACTTC
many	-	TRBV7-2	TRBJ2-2	CASSLAARQSGELFF	TGTGCCAGCAGCTTAGCGGCACGCCAATCCGGGGAGCTGTTTTTT
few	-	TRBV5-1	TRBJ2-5	CASSPMTAQETQYF	TGCGCCAGCAGCCCTATGACAGCACAAGAGACCCAGTACTTC
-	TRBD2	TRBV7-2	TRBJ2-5	CASTPSGSSETQYF	TGTGCCAGCACCCCTAGCGGGAGTTCGGAGACCCAGTACTTC
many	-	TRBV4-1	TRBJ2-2	CASSQGIEGTNTGELFF	TGCGCCAGCAGCCAAGGTATAGAGGGGACGAACACCGGGGAGCTGTTTTTT
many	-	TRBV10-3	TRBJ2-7	CAISADSYEQYF	TGTGCCATCAGTGCTGACTCCTACGAGCAGTACTTC
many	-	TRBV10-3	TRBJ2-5	CAIKGGQETQYF	TGTGCCATCAAGGGGGGCCAAGAGACCCAGTACTTC
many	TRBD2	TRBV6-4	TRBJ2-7	CASSDLGKLAGGYEQYF	TGTGCCAGCAGTGACCTGGGCAAACTAGCGGGAGGGTACGAGCAGTACTTC
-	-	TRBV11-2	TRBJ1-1	CASSRITDSGRAEAFF	TGTGCCAGCAGCCGTATTACCGACTCAGGGCGGGCTGAAGCTTTCTTT
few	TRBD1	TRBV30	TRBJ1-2	CAWSVPRGRGVYGYTF	TGTGCCTGGAGTGTACCAAGAGGCAGGGGGGTCTATGGCTACACCTTC
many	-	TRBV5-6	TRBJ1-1	CASSLARGPNTEAFF	TGTGCCAGCAGCTTGGCCCGGGGACCCAACACTGAAGCTTTCTTT
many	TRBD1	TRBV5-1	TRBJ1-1	CASSLEGQKAFF	TGCGCCAGCAGCTTGGAGGGACAGAAAGCTTTCTTT
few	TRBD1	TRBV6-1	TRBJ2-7	CASSTTGSLSYEQYF	TGTGCCAGCAGTACGACAGGGTCCCTCTCCTACGAGCAGTACTTC
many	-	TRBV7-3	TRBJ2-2	CASRLIDGPGELFF	TGTGCCAGCAGATTAATCGACGGGCCGGGGGAGCTGTTTTTT
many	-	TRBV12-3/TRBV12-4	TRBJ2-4	CASSFTGVGNIQYF	TGTGCCAGCAGTTTCACGGGGGTCGGAAACATTCAGTACTTC
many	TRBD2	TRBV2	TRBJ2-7	CASNGLAGVEEQYF	TGTGCCAGCAATGGACTAGCGGGAGTAGAGGAGCAGTACTTC
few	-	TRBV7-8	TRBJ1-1	CASSLKARNMNTEAFF	TGTGCCAGCAGCTTAAAGGCACGAAATATGAACACTGAAGCTTTCTTT
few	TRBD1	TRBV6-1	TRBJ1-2	CASRGQAAGYGYTF	TGTGCCAGCCGCGGACAGGCGGCGGGCTATGGCTACACCTTC